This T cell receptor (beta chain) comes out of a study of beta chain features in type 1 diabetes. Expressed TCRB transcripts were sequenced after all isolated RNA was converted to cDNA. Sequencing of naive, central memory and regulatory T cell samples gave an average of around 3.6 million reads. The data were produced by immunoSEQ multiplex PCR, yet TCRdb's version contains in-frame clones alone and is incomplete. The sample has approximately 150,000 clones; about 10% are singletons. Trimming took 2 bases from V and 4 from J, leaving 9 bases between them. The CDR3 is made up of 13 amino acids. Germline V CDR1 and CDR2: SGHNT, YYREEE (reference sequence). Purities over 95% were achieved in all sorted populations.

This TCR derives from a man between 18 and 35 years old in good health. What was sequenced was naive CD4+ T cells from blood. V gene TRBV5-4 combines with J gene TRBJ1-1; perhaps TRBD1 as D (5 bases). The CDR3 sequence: CASSFDRTTEAFF. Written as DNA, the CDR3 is TGTGCCAGCAGCTTTGACAGAACCACTGAAGCTTTCTTT. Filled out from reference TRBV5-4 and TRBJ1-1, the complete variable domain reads ETGVTQSPTHLIKTRGQQVTLRCSSQSGHNTVSWYQQALGQGPQFIFQYYREEENGRGNFPPRFSGLQFPNYSSELNVNALELDDSALYLCASSFDRTTEAFFGQGTRLTVV.